Below, one T cell receptor (beta chain) is given with its context. This sample is drawn from a study of blood T cell repertoires in COVID-19. Study details: From the United States, Italy and Spain came samples of acute and convalescent COVID-19. Sources were T cells, B-cell-depleted T cells, or PBMCs; the material itself was cDNA or gDNA.

Per the authors' pipeline: Quantification of nucleated cells was approximated via reference gene primer amplification. Clones were sequenced by immunoSEQ multiplex PCR, and TCRdb holds only the in-frame ones, with some missing. That table furnishes V, J and clone size, whereas the DNA furnished D and trimming. The data hold roughly 250,000 clones, with 80% to 85% observed a single time. Sequencing used peripheral blood. The source is a woman aged 55-70 years with active or convalescent COVID-19.

CDR3 loop: CASAPSASSLFPDTQYF. In DNA form, the CDR3 reads TGTGCCAGCGCCCCGTCCGCTAGCTCCCTTTTCCCAGATACGCAGTATTTT. The chain employs TRBV5-4 and TRBJ2-3; D might be TRBD2 (5 bases). Germline CDR1 reads SGHNT; CDR2 reads YYREEE (reference sequence). Trimming removed 7 bases from V and 4 bases from J, with 25 bases in between. The CDR3 is 17 residues long. Full variable domain (outside the CDR3, taken from reference TRBV5-4 and TRBJ2-3): ETGVTQSPTHLIKTRGQQVTLRCSSQSGHNTVSWYQQALGQGPQFIFQYYREEENGRGNFPPRFSGLQFPNYSSELNVNALELDDSALYLCASAPSASSLFPDTQYFGPGTRLTVL.